This T cell receptor (beta chain) was documented in a study of siplizumab effects on memory and regulatory T cells. The assay was immunoSEQ multiplex PCR, and TCRdb's table has in-frame clones only and misses some. The repertoire has more than 75,000 clones, roughly 93% of them found once; the top ten carry 5% to 7%. The CDR3 extends over 16 amino acids. CDR1 and CDR2 from the germline V gene are MNHEY and SVGAGI. V lost 1 base and J lost 7; bases outside the gene matches: 4. The TCR sequence derives from a human donor in good health. The specimen was CD8+ T cells sorted from blood. The V and J genes are TRBV6-5 and TRBJ2-1; TRBD2 matches at 13 bases. CDR3 nucleotide sequence: TGTGCCAGCAGTTACTATGGACTAGCGGGAGAGAATGAGCAGTTCTTC. Its protein product is CASSYYGLAGENEQFF.